Listed below are T cell receptor beta chains from one sample, sequenced in a study of blood T cell repertoires in COVID-19. Profiling relied on immunoSEQ multiplex PCR, and the TCRdb table lists in-frame clones only, not all of them. The repertoire holds around 250,000 clones, about 91% seen once, with 0.95% to 1.5% in the top ten. Sample: PBMCs or T cells enriched from blood (not recorded which). The source of these receptors is a human donor in a cohort exposed to, infected with or recovered from COVID-19 (not recorded which). The donor label of this sample is uncertain. Both conserved end residues are part of each CDR3. The order of the fields is CDR3 length, V gene, J gene, D gene, clone size, CDR3 protein, CDR3 DNA. D genes are given only for firm matches. Part of the rows lack a size; the others show once, few, many or a class for expanded clones.

cdr3_length: 14; v_call: TRBV19; j_call: TRBJ1-1; d_call: .; clone_size: .; cdr3_aa: CASSYGATGTEAFF; cdr3_nt: TGTGCCAGTAGTTACGGAGCGACGGGCACTGAAGCTTTCTTT
cdr3_length: 10; v_call: TRBV29-1; j_call: TRBJ1-2; d_call: .; clone_size: .; cdr3_aa: CSVFVYGYTF; cdr3_nt: TGCAGCGTTTTTGTATATGGCTACACCTTC
cdr3_length: 14; v_call: TRBV7-6; j_call: TRBJ1-5; d_call: .; clone_size: .; cdr3_aa: CASSLDSGAQPQHF; cdr3_nt: TGTGCCAGCAGCTTAGACTCGGGAGCTCAGCCCCAGCATTTT
cdr3_length: 15; v_call: TRBV6-2/TRBV6-3; j_call: TRBJ2-7; d_call: TRBD1; clone_size: .; cdr3_aa: CASSSRGQSSYEQYF; cdr3_nt: TGTGCCAGCAGCTCGAGGGGGCAGAGCTCCTACGAGCAGTACTTC
cdr3_length: 15; v_call: TRBV2; j_call: TRBJ1-1; d_call: .; clone_size: .; cdr3_aa: CASSEAKGVATEAFF; cdr3_nt: TGTGCCAGCAGTGAAGCTAAAGGGGTTGCCACTGAAGCTTTCTTT
cdr3_length: 15; v_call: TRBV19; j_call: TRBJ1-6; d_call: .; clone_size: .; cdr3_aa: CASSSRVAYNSPLHF; cdr3_nt: TGTGCCAGTAGTAGCCGGGTCGCCTATAATTCACCCCTCCACTTT
cdr3_length: 14; v_call: TRBV30; j_call: TRBJ2-7; d_call: TRBD1; clone_size: few; cdr3_aa: CAWRTGQNSYEQYF; cdr3_nt: TGTGCCTGGCGGACGGGACAGAACTCCTACGAGCAGTACTTC
cdr3_length: 16; v_call: TRBV18; j_call: TRBJ1-4; d_call: .; clone_size: .; cdr3_aa: CASSRTPRRGNEKLFF; cdr3_nt: TGTGCCAGCTCACGAACCCCTCGACGGGGTAATGAAAAACTGTTTTTT
cdr3_length: 15; v_call: TRBV9; j_call: TRBJ1-2; d_call: .; clone_size: .; cdr3_aa: CASSVGNARGEGYTF; cdr3_nt: TGTGCCAGCAGCGTAGGGAACGCTCGGGGGGAGGGCTACACCTTC
cdr3_length: 16; v_call: TRBV4-1; j_call: TRBJ1-5; d_call: .; clone_size: .; cdr3_aa: CASSQGHQGPNQPQHF; cdr3_nt: TGCGCCAGCAGCCAAGGTCATCAGGGTCCTAATCAGCCCCAGCATTTT
cdr3_length: 15; v_call: TRBV30; j_call: TRBJ2-7; d_call: TRBD2; clone_size: few; cdr3_aa: CAWSGGRGNFYEQYF; cdr3_nt: TGTGCCTGGAGTGGTGGGCGGGGGAATTTCTACGAGCAGTACTTC
cdr3_length: 21; v_call: TRBV10-3; j_call: TRBJ1-3; d_call: TRBD1; clone_size: .; cdr3_aa: CAISDLPGQGLALSSGNTIYF; cdr3_nt: TGTGCCATCAGTGACTTGCCAGGACAGGGCCTCGCCCTTTCTTCTGGAAACACCATATATTTT
cdr3_length: 12; v_call: TRBV27; j_call: TRBJ1-5; d_call: .; clone_size: .; cdr3_aa: CASSMTDQPQHF; cdr3_nt: TGTGCCAGCAGTATGACAGATCAGCCCCAGCATTTT
cdr3_length: 16; v_call: TRBV2; j_call: TRBJ2-1; d_call: TRBD2; clone_size: .; cdr3_aa: CASRSLAGDSYNEQFF; cdr3_nt: TGTGCCAGCAGATCGCTAGCGGGGGACTCCTACAATGAGCAGTTCTTC
cdr3_length: 14; v_call: TRBV4-1; j_call: TRBJ2-2; d_call: TRBD1; clone_size: .; cdr3_aa: CASSPGQSTGELFF; cdr3_nt: TGCGCCAGCAGCCCGGGACAGTCTACCGGGGAGCTGTTTTTT
cdr3_length: 16; v_call: TRBV5-4; j_call: TRBJ1-1; d_call: TRBD1; clone_size: few; cdr3_aa: CASSPGGDSRNTEAFF; cdr3_nt: TGTGCCAGCAGCCCCGGGGGGGACAGCAGGAACACTGAAGCTTTCTTT
cdr3_length: 15; v_call: TRBV19; j_call: TRBJ2-7; d_call: .; clone_size: .; cdr3_aa: CASSIPGHGMYEQYF; cdr3_nt: TGTGCCAGTAGTATTCCGGGACATGGAATGTACGAGCAGTACTTC
cdr3_length: 14; v_call: TRBV4-3; j_call: TRBJ1-1; d_call: .; clone_size: .; cdr3_aa: CASSQDGGRAEAFF; cdr3_nt: TGCGCCAGCAGCCAAGATGGCGGGAGGGCTGAAGCTTTCTTT
cdr3_length: 18; v_call: TRBV30; j_call: TRBJ2-3; d_call: TRBD2; clone_size: .; cdr3_aa: CAGNVGLAGAVDADTQYF; cdr3_nt: TGTGCCGGCAACGTGGGACTAGCGGGAGCCGTTGATGCGGATACGCAGTATTTT
cdr3_length: 14; v_call: TRBV29-1; j_call: TRBJ1-1; d_call: .; clone_size: once; cdr3_aa: CSVHSPGKNTEAFF; cdr3_nt: TGCAGCGTTCATAGTCCAGGGAAGAACACTGAAGCTTTCTTT
cdr3_length: 18; v_call: TRBV4-1; j_call: TRBJ1-6; d_call: TRBD1; clone_size: once; cdr3_aa: CASSQDPQGHVGNSPLHF; cdr3_nt: TGCGCCAGCAGCCAAGATCCACAGGGGCACGTGGGTAATTCACCCCTCCACTTT
cdr3_length: 16; v_call: TRBV9; j_call: TRBJ2-3; d_call: TRBD2; clone_size: .; cdr3_aa: CASSVIGSGGTDTQYF; cdr3_nt: TGTGCCAGCAGCGTAATCGGTAGCGGGGGGACAGATACGCAGTATTTT
cdr3_length: 14; v_call: TRBV2; j_call: TRBJ1-4; d_call: TRBD1; clone_size: .; cdr3_aa: CASSLGQGGEKLFF; cdr3_nt: TGTGCCAGCAGTCTTGGACAGGGAGGCGAAAAACTGTTTTTT
cdr3_length: 13; v_call: TRBV19; j_call: TRBJ2-5; d_call: .; clone_size: once; cdr3_aa: CASNRVEGETQYF; cdr3_nt: TGTGCCAGCAACAGGGTCGAAGGGGAGACCCAGTACTTC
cdr3_length: 13; v_call: TRBV19; j_call: TRBJ2-7; d_call: .; clone_size: .; cdr3_aa: CASRGLDTYEQYF; cdr3_nt: TGTGCCAGTAGGGGACTCGACACCTACGAGCAGTACTTC
cdr3_length: 15; v_call: TRBV23-1; j_call: TRBJ1-2; d_call: TRBD1; clone_size: .; cdr3_aa: CASSRGTGGVGGYTF; cdr3_nt: TGCGCCAGCAGTCGAGGGACAGGGGGCGTAGGAGGCTACACCTTC